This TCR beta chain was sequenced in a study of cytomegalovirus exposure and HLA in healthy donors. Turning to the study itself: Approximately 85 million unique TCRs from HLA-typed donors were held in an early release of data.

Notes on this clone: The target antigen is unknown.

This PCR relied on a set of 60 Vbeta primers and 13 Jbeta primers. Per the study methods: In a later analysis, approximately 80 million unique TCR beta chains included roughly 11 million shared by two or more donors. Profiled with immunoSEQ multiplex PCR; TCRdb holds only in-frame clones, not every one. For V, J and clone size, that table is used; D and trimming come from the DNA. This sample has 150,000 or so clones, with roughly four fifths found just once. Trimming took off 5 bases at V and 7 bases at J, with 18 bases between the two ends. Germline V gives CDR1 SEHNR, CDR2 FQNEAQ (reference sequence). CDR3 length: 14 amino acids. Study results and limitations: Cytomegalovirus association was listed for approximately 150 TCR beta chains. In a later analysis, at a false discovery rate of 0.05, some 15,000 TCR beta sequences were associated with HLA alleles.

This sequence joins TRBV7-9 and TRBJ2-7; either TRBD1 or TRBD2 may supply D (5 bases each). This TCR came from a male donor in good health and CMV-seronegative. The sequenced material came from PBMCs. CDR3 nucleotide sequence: TGTGCCAGCAGCGTAGAGGGGTCCGCAGGGGAGCAGTACTTC. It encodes CASSVEGSAGEQYF.